This entry lists 8 T cell receptor beta chains sequenced from one sample in a study of STAT3 mutations in large granular lymphocyte leukemia. Measured with immunoSEQ multiplex PCR; TCRdb has only the in-frame clones, and not every one. This sample has over 4,500 clones; approximately 50% occur once, and the top ten carry 45% to 65%. No cognate antigen is known for these TCRs. Regarding the study as a whole: Every T-cell large granular lymphocyte leukemia patient had at least one immunodominant TCR beta clonotype.

Sequencing was done on a sample of peripheral blood mononuclear cells. These receptor sequences come from a woman in her seventies with T-cell large granular lymphocyte leukemia. Some clones in this sample may be carry-over from other donors' samples.

The V and J genes are TRBV18 and TRBJ2-1, with unresolved D. Trimming pared 0 bases from V and 7 bases from J, leaving 10 bases between. There are 14 residues in the CDR3. The germline gives CDR1 KGHSH, CDR2 LQKENI. The CDR3 coding sequence is TGTGCCAGCTCACCACCAATTAGGACGAATGAGCAGTTCTTC. This sequence encodes CASSPPIRTNEQFF.

CDR3 amino acids: CAWSERGDQPQHF. CDR3 DNA: TGTGCCTGGAGTGAAAGGGGGGATCAGCCCCAGCATTTT. V is TRBV30 and J is TRBJ1-5; a weak D match, TRBD1 (6 bases). Germline CDR1 is GTSNPN and CDR2 is SVGIG (reference sequence). V lost 1 base and J 5 bases, leaving 9 bases between the germline ends. The CDR3 is 13 residues long. The complete variable domain, with remaining parts taken from reference TRBV30 and TRBJ1-5, reads SQTIHQWPATLVQPVGSPLSLECTVEGTSNPNLYWYRQAAGRGLQLLFYSVGIGQISSEVPQNLSASRPQDRQFILSSKKLLLSDSGFYLCAWSERGDQPQHFGDGTRLSIL.

The rearrangement links TRBV5-1 to TRBJ2-2; no reliable D call. The CDR3 contains 15 residues. CDR1 is SGHRS, CDR2 YFSETQ, per germline. V was pared by 0 bases and J by 2 bases, with 8 bases between. CDR3 in amino acids: CASSLVGANTGELFF. CDR3 bases: TGCGCCAGCAGCTTGGTGGGCGCCAACACCGGGGAGCTGTTTTTT.

This clone has a handful of counts. The chain combines TRBV7-9 with TRBJ2-7; D remains unclear. CDR3 size: 12 residues. Germline assignment: CDR1 SEHNR and CDR2 FQNEAQ (reference sequence). Trimming stripped 5 bases from V and 2 bases from J, with 7 bases between. The CDR3 sequence: CASSLSAYEQYF. DNA of the CDR3: TGTGCCAGCAGCCTCAGCGCCTACGAGCAGTACTTC.

The chain uses TRBV5-5 and TRBJ1-2; D possibly corresponds to TRBD1 (6 bases). Looked up from germline, CDR1 is SGHKS and CDR2 is YYEKEE (reference sequence). The CDR3 is made up of 16 amino acids. V was trimmed by 0 bases and J by 4 bases, leaving 16 bases between them. The CDR3 DNA reads TGTGCCAGCAGCTTGGAGGCAGAGGTCAGGGGCTATGGCTACACCTTC. Translation gives CASSLEAEVRGYGYTF.

This clone showed up just a few times. This sequence joins TRBV7-9 and TRBJ2-5, with D perhaps assigned TRBD1 or TRBD2 (6 bases each). Germline CDR1 and CDR2: SEHNR and FQNEAQ (reference sequence). This CDR3 is 17 amino acids long. V lost 0 bases, J lost 5 bases, and 19 bases lay in between. CDR3 coding DNA: TGTGCCAGCAGCTTAGCCCTGGTTGGGGGGCTCGGGGAGACCCAGTACTTC. This gives the protein CASSLALVGGLGETQYF.

The rearrangement uses TRBV6-5 and TRBJ1-2; 10 positions match TRBD1. This CDR3 contains 13 residues. After removal of 5 bases from V and 6 bases from J, the junction contained 3 bases not matched to a gene. Germline assignment: CDR1 MNHEY and CDR2 SVGAGI. In nucleotides, the CDR3 is TGTGCCAGCAGTCGTGGGACAGGGGATGGCTACACCTTC. It codes for CASSRGTGDGYTF.

By frequency in the sample, this clone is large (0.1 to 1%). V and J are TRBV6-5 and TRBJ2-3; D uncertain. CDR1 and CDR2 (germline): MNHEY, SVGAGI. The CDR3 is 16 amino acids. The V end was cut by 0 bases, the J end by 2 bases, with 12 bases between. This chain's CDR3 is CASSYSVEKITDTQYF. The CDR3 nucleotides are TGTGCCAGCAGTTACTCAGTGGAAAAGATCACAGATACGCAGTATTTT.